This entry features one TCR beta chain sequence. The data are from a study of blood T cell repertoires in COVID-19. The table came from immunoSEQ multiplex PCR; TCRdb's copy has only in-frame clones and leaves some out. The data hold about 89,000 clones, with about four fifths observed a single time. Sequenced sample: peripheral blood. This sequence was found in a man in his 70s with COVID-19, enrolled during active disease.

CDR3 amino acids: CASSLGGRGLGYTF. CDR3 nucleotides: TGTGCCAGCAGTTTGGGGGGCAGGGGGCTTGGCTACACCTTC. The chain recombines TRBV27 with TRBJ1-2, with 8 bases identical to TRBD1. The length of the CDR3 is 14 residues. Germline loops: CDR1 MNHEY, CDR2 SMNVEV (reference sequence). J gave up 7 bases and V 3 bases, and 7 bases lay outside the gene matches.